The TCR beta chain described here comes from a study of blood T cell repertoires in COVID-19. Across the study: Italy, Spain and the United States were the sources of the convalescent and acute COVID-19 samples. T cells, B-cell-depleted T cells, or PBMCs provided the cDNA or gDNA that served as material.

The germline V and J ends were trimmed by 6 bases and 6 bases, with 12 bases remaining between them. Germline loops: CDR1 MNHEY, CDR2 SVGEGT. CDR3 length equals 13 residues. TCRdb's copy holds only in-frame clones and misses some; the assay was immunoSEQ multiplex PCR. The sample holds over 100,000 clones; 85% are singletons and the top ten take around 9.9%. The chain uses TRBV6-2 or TRBV6-3 and TRBJ2-1; D not certain. The TCR originated in a man older than 75 with acute or convalescent COVID-19. The sample taken for sequencing was peripheral blood. The CDR3 DNA reads TGTGCCAGCAGCCAGACATCGTTCAATGAGCAGTTCTTC. It yields the protein CASSQTSFNEQFF.